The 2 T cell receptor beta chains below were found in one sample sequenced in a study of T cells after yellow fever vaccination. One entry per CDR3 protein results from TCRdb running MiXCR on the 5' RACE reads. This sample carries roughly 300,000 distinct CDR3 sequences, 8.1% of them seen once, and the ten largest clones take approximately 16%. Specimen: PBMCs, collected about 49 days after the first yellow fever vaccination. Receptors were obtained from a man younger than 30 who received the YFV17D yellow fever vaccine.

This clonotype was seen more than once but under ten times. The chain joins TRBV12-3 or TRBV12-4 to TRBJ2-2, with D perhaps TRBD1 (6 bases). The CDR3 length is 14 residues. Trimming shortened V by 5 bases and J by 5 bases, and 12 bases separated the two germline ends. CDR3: CASSPTGPTGELFF. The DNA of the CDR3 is TGTGCCAGCAGTCCGACAGGTCCGACCGGGGAGCTGTTTTTT.

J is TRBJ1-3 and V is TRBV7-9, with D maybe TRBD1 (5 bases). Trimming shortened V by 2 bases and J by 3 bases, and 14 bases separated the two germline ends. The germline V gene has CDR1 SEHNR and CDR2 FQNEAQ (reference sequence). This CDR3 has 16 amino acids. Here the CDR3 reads CASSLSAAGGGNTIYF. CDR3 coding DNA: TGTGCCAGCAGCTTATCCGCCGCCGGGGGTGGAAACACCATATATTTT.